This T cell receptor beta chain was retrieved from a study of blood T cell repertoires in COVID-19. Background on the study: COVID-19 samples collected from the United States, Italy and Spain covered acute and convalescent phases. PBMCs, B-cell-depleted T cells, or T cells were the source of the cDNA or gDNA that made up the material.

The V end was cut by 3 bases, the J end by 3 bases, with 8 bases between. The CDR3 loop spans 13 amino acids. Looked up from germline, CDR1 is LGHNA and CDR2 is YSLEER. Source study methods: Quantification of nucleated cells was approximated via reference gene primer amplification. Sequencing used immunoSEQ multiplex PCR; TCRdb keeps in-frame clones, though not all of them. The V and J calls and clone size were taken over from that table, and D and trimming were inferred from the DNA. The profile shows 150,000 to 180,000 clones, approximately 90% of them singletons. V gene TRBV4-3 combines with J gene TRBJ2-5; TRBD1 might be the D (5 bases). The TCR sequence derives from a woman aged 65 to 85 with acute or convalescent COVID-19. The source material was peripheral blood. CDR3 DNA: TGCGCCAGCAGCCAGACAGCAGAAGAGACCCAGTACTTC. Its protein is CASSQTAEETQYF.